A single sample is the source of the 5 T cell receptor beta chains below, sequenced in a study of shared clonotypes between healthy human individuals. Profiling relied on immunoSEQ multiplex PCR, and the TCRdb table lists in-frame clones only, not all of them. The profile shows approximately 1,500,000 clones, around 95% of them singletons. The sequenced sample was naive CD4+ T cells sorted from blood. Stated subset: CD45RA+ positively selected. Receptors originate from a man aged 25-40 years in good health.

This chain links TRBV10-3 with TRBJ2-7; 7 positions agree with TRBD2. The CDR3 has 14 residues. CDR1 and CDR2 (germline): ENHRY, SYGVKD. V was clipped by 4 bases and J by 2 bases; unmatched bases: 5. As DNA, the CDR3 is TGTGCCATCAGTGGGGCGGGAGTAACCTACGAGCAGTACTTC. Encoded protein: CAISGAGVTYEQYF.

This rearrangement joins TRBV7-2 to TRBJ2-7; D is uncertain. V lost 5 bases and J lost 2, with 10 bases in between. CDR1 and CDR2 from the germline V gene are SGHTA and FQGNSA. The CDR3 runs to 13 residues. In DNA, the CDR3 is TGTGCCAGCAGCCCCCGGACCCCCTACGAGCAGTACTTC. This gives the protein CASSPRTPYEQYF.

The chain is built from TRBV6-1 and TRBJ1-2, with a possible D match to TRBD1 (5 bases). The V end lost 7 bases, the J end lost 0 bases, and 12 bases lay between the germline ends. Germline CDR1 is MNHNS and CDR2 is SASEGT. The CDR3 length is 14 residues. The CDR3 nucleotides read TGTGCCAGCACCTACCGGGACCCTAACTATGGCTACACCTTC. Amino acid sequence: CASTYRDPNYGYTF.

The gene calls are TRBV5-8 and TRBJ2-5, with D possibly matching TRBD2 (6 bases). The CDR3 sequence is 11 residues long. Trimming removed 5 bases from V and 5 bases from J, with 7 bases in between. Germline V gene data show CDR1 as SGHTS and CDR2 as YDEGEE. The CDR3 DNA is TGTGCCAGCAGGGGGAGGGAGACCCAGTACTTC. Translating it yields CASRGRETQYF.

The chain couples TRBV10-1 to TRBJ1-4; possible D gene TRBD1, 6 bases. From germline, CDR1 is WNHNN and CDR2 SYGVQD (reference sequence). Trimming removed 10 bases from V and 0 bases from J, with 21 bases in between. This CDR3 has 17 residues. CDR3 nucleotide sequence: TGCGCCATCAGAAGGACAGCTGACATTGCAACTAATGAAAAACTGTTTTTT. This translates into CAIRRTADIATNEKLFF.